Listed below are T cell receptor beta chains from one sample, sequenced in a study of cytotoxic CD8 clonotypes in ibrutinib-treated CLL. The protocol was immunoSEQ multiplex PCR, while the TCRdb copy is restricted to in-frame clones and leaves out a portion. The sample includes around 160,000 clones, roughly 86% seen only once; the top ten take roughly 2%. The material was PBMCs, obtained after 12 months of ibrutinib treatment. These receptors originate from a human donor with chronic lymphocytic leukemia. Each CDR3 is given with its conserved first and last residue. D genes are given only for firm matches.

v_call,d_call,j_call,cdr3_aa,cdr3_nt
TRBV13,TRBD2,TRBJ2-3,CASSFGGASGSGADTQYF,TGTGCCAGCAGCTTTGGGGGAGCTAGCGGGAGTGGGGCAGATACGCAGTATTTT
TRBV18,-,TRBJ2-1,CASSPPSYNEQFF,TGTGCCAGCTCACCACCCTCCTACAATGAGCAGTTCTTC
TRBV7-6,-,TRBJ2-7,CASSLQGAYEQYF,TGTGCCAGCAGCTTACAGGGAGCTTACGAGCAGTACTTC
TRBV9,-,TRBJ2-7,CASSVEPASSYEQYF,TGTGCCAGCAGCGTAGAGCCTGCGAGCTCCTACGAGCAGTACTTC
TRBV5-8,-,TRBJ1-1,CASSLRAMNTEAFF,TGTGCCAGCAGCTTGAGAGCTATGAACACTGAAGCTTTCTTT
TRBV7-9,-,TRBJ1-3,CASSSTGISGNTIYF,TGTGCCAGCAGCTCCACAGGGATCTCTGGAAACACCATATATTTT
TRBV5-1,-,TRBJ1-4,CASSLAKGRSFGANEKLFF,TGCGCCAGCAGCTTGGCCAAGGGACGGAGCTTTGGGGCTAATGAAAAACTGTTTTTT
TRBV9,-,TRBJ2-1,CARDKGEWYNEQFF,TGTGCCAGGGACAAAGGAGAGTGGTACAATGAGCAGTTCTTC
TRBV7-9,-,TRBJ1-4,CASSLGPNTVDEKLFF,TGTGCCAGCAGCTTAGGCCCAAACACGGTAGATGAAAAACTGTTTTTT
TRBV5-6,TRBD2,TRBJ2-5,CASSLERGGRETQYF,TGTGCCAGCAGCTTAGAGCGGGGGGGCCGCGAGACCCAGTACTTC
TRBV5-5,TRBD1,TRBJ1-2,CASTTLDRDRVDYGYTF,TGTGCCAGCACCACTCTAGACCGGGACAGGGTGGACTATGGCTACACCTTC